Listed below are T cell receptor beta chains from one sample, sequenced in a study of CD4+ T cells in melanoma. The protocol was immunoSEQ multiplex PCR, while the TCRdb copy is restricted to in-frame clones and leaves out a portion. The table shows about 140,000 clones, with around 90% occurring only once. These receptors originate from a human donor with melanoma. CDR3s include the opening cysteine and the closing phenylalanine or tryptophan. D genes are given only for firm matches. A row's size may be missing; if present it is once, few, many or a size class.

D gene | J gene | V gene | clone size | CDR3 length | CDR3 DNA | CDR3 protein
- | TRBJ2-7 | TRBV5-6 | - | 12 | TGTGCCAGCAGCTTGCGGTTGTACGAGCAGTACTTC | CASSLRLYEQYF
- | TRBJ2-1 | TRBV11-2 | - | 16 | TGTGCCAGCAGCTTAGGGATCCGGGGGGCTATAAATGAGCAGTTCTTC | CASSLGIRGAINEQFF
- | TRBJ1-4 | TRBV30 | - | 13 | TGTGCCTGGAGTCCGGGCTATAATGAAAAACTGTTTTTT | CAWSPGYNEKLFF
- | TRBJ2-1 | TRBV7-6 | - | 13 | TGTGCCAGCAGCTCTCCGGGGAGCAATGAGCAGTTCTTC | CASSSPGSNEQFF
TRBD2 | TRBJ2-5 | TRBV7-8 | - | 17 | TGTGCCAGCAGCTTATCAATTAGCGGGGAGGTGTATAAGACCCAGTACTTC | CASSLSISGEVYKTQYF
- | TRBJ2-3 | TRBV7-9 | once | 14 | TGTGCCAGCAGCTTAGCTGGTAGCACAGATACGCAGTATTTT | CASSLAGSTDTQYF
TRBD1 | TRBJ1-1 | TRBV19 | - | 14 | TGTGCCAGTTCTGTTCAAGGGGGCAACACTGAAGCTTTCTTT | CASSVQGGNTEAFF
- | TRBJ1-1 | TRBV19 | - | 13 | TGTGCCAGTACCGAGGCCTTGAACACTGAAGCTTTCTTT | CASTEALNTEAFF
TRBD2 | TRBJ2-1 | TRBV7-8 | - | 20 | TGTGCCAGCAGCTTAGCCCAGAGACGACTAGCGGGGATAGGGAACAATGAGCAGTTCTTC | CASSLAQRRLAGIGNNEQFF
- | TRBJ1-5 | TRBV19 | - | 15 | TGTGCCAGTAAAGGGACCCAGGGATTAAATCAGCCCCAGCATTTT | CASKGTQGLNQPQHF
- | TRBJ2-2 | TRBV5-1 | once | 14 | TGCGCCAGCAGCTCAGGGGTCAACACCGGGGAGCTGTTTTTT | CASSSGVNTGELFF
TRBD2 | TRBJ2-1 | TRBV5-1 | - | 14 | TGCGCCAGCAGCGGGGGACTAGCGATTGGTGAGCAGTTCTTC | CASSGGLAIGEQFF
- | TRBJ2-3 | TRBV11-2 | few | 14 | TGTGCCAGCAGCTTAGGCGTGGGGGGAGATACGCAGTATTTT | CASSLGVGGDTQYF
- | TRBJ1-2 | TRBV7-9 | - | 14 | TGTGCCAGCAGCTTAAATACCGCCTCTAGGGGCTACACCTTC | CASSLNTASRGYTF
- | TRBJ1-2 | TRBV11-2 | - | 13 | TGTGCCAGCAGCCCAGGGTGGTACTATGGCTACACCTTC | CASSPGWYYGYTF
- | TRBJ2-7 | TRBV6-1 | - | 14 | TGTGCCAGCATACGAGGAACTTCGAACTACGAGCAGTACTTC | CASIRGTSNYEQYF
TRBD1 | TRBJ2-6 | TRBV15 | - | 16 | TGTGCCACCTTACAGGGGGCGGTTCCTGGGGCCAACGTCCTGACTTTC | CATLQGAVPGANVLTF
TRBD1 | TRBJ2-6 | TRBV11-2 | - | 18 | TGTGCCAGCAGCAGAGGTGGGACAGGGCCCTCTGGGGCCAACGTCCTGACTTTC | CASSRGGTGPSGANVLTF
- | TRBJ2-7 | TRBV5-1 | - | 14 | TGCGCCAGCAGCGAGGACTCGGTCCGGGACGAGCAGTACTTC | CASSEDSVRDEQYF
- | TRBJ2-1 | TRBV5-1 | - | 16 | TGCGCCAGCAGCTTAAGTCTAGCGTCGGAGTACAATGAGCAGTTCTTC | CASSLSLASEYNEQFF
- | TRBJ1-1 | TRBV19 | - | 14 | TGTGCCTCCCGGTCGGGGGGGATGAACACTGAAGCTTTCTTT | CASRSGGMNTEAFF
TRBD1 | TRBJ1-1 | TRBV5-1 | - | 16 | TGCGCCAGCAGCGACCGGGACAGGGTGTTAGGCACTGAAGCTTTCTTT | CASSDRDRVLGTEAFF
TRBD1 | TRBJ1-3 | TRBV4-1 | - | 15 | TGCGCCAGCAGCCAAGGGGACAGGGGTCGAAACACCATATATTTT | CASSQGDRGRNTIYF
TRBD2 | TRBJ2-2 | TRBV4-2 | - | 16 | TGTGCCAGCAGCCAAGAAATAGCGGGGGGCACCGGGGAGCTGTTTTTT | CASSQEIAGGTGELFF
- | TRBJ1-2 | TRBV6-6 | - | 16 | TGTGCCAGCAGTTACTCCGGAGGGGCGGGAAACTATGGCTACACCTTC | CASSYSGGAGNYGYTF
TRBD1 | TRBJ1-2 | TRBV19 | - | 17 | TGTGCCAGTAGTCCCCATGGCCGGGACAGGGGTGACTATGGCTACACCTTC | CASSPHGRDRGDYGYTF
- | TRBJ1-4 | TRBV2 | - | 15 | TGTGCCAGCAGGACAGATCGGAGGACTAATGAAAAACTGTTTTTT | CASRTDRRTNEKLFF
- | TRBJ2-1 | TRBV5-1 | - | 15 | TGCGCCAGCAGCTTGTTGGGGGCTTCCTACAATGAGCAGTTCTTC | CASSLLGASYNEQFF
TRBD2 | TRBJ2-5 | TRBV7-7 | - | 15 | TGTGCTAGCAGCTTATATGCGGGGGGGCAAGAGACCCAGTACTTC | CASSLYAGGQETQYF
- | TRBJ1-3 | TRBV5-4 | - | 14 | TGTGCCAGCAGCTTGAAGGAATCTGGAAACACCATATATTTT | CASSLKESGNTIYF
TRBD1 | TRBJ1-2 | TRBV19 | once | 16 | TGTGCCAGTAGTTTGCTCGCAGGGGGCCTTCACTATGGCTACACCTTC | CASSLLAGGLHYGYTF
- | TRBJ1-4 | TRBV18 | - | 18 | TGTGCCAGCTCTCCACAGATTAACTTGGGGGGCCTTAATGAAAAACTGTTTTTT | CASSPQINLGGLNEKLFF
- | TRBJ2-7 | TRBV29-1 | - | 12 | TGCAGCGGGTCGACCGATTCCTACGAGCAGTACTTC | CSGSTDSYEQYF
- | TRBJ2-3 | TRBV11-3 | - | 13 | TGTGCCAGCAGCGGAGGGGGCACAGATACGCAGTATTTT | CASSGGGTDTQYF
TRBD2 | TRBJ2-2 | TRBV5-1 | - | 16 | TGCGCCAGCAGCTTGGCCCCAGCGGGGGGCGCCGGGGAGCTGTTTTTT | CASSLAPAGGAGELFF